This TCR beta chain was recovered during a study of cytomegalovirus exposure and HLA in healthy donors. PCR used 60 Vbeta primers and 13 Jbeta primers. Assay: immunoSEQ multiplex PCR; the TCRdb copy retains only in-frame clones and omits some. The data show approximately 130,000 clones, approximately 77% seen once. This TCR derives from a man aged 18 to 35 in good health and CMV-seronegative. Sample: PBMCs.

The CDR3, as DNA: TGTGCCAGCAGCTTATGGCAGATCAATGAGCAGTTCTTC. This codes for CASSLWQINEQFF. The chain recombines TRBV7-6 with TRBJ2-1; no reliable D call. Trimming pared 2 bases from V and 6 bases from J, leaving 8 bases between. CDR3 size: 13 residues. Germline-derived CDR1 and CDR2 are SGHVS and FNYEAQ.